The text below deals with one T cell receptor (beta chain). The target antigen is unknown. This entry is derived from a study of T cell responses to AZD1222 COVID-19 vaccine. Points from the study as a whole: Baseline serostatus was positive in only a handful of AZD1222 recipients. Females outnumbered males among donors, who were mostly white British; clonal diversity was possibly underestimated.

TCRdb's table, derived via immunoSEQ multiplex PCR, lists solely in-frame clones and lacks some. The sample lists about 120,000 clones; approximately 88% were seen once. CDR3 length: 14 residues. Germline CDR1 reads SGHTA; CDR2 reads FQGNSA. V was shortened by 5 bases and J by 0 bases, with 8 bases between the two germline ends. V is TRBV7-2 and J is TRBJ2-1, with D tentatively TRBD2 (5 bases). Sequenced here: peripheral blood, sampled on day 0 of AZD1222 vaccination. The TCR sequence derives from an adult in good health. In DNA form, the CDR3 reads TGTGCCAGCAGCAATCGGGGCTCCTACAATGAGCAGTTCTTC. This codes for CASSNRGSYNEQFF. The full variable domain, completed using reference TRBV7-2 and TRBJ2-1, is GAGVSQSPSNKVTEKGKDVELRCDPISGHTALYWYRQSLGQGLEFLIYFQGNSAPDKSGLPSDRFSAERTGGSVSTLTIQRTQQEDSAVYLCASSNRGSYNEQFFGPGTRLTVL.